Listed below are T cell receptor beta chains from one sample, sequenced in a study of T-cell reconstitution after alpha-beta-depleted transplantation in children. TCRdb redid the calling of the PCR reads with MiXCR, one entry per CDR3 protein. The sample lists 90,000 to 150,000 distinct CDR3 sequences, 20% to 25% occurring once. The sequences come from PBMCs, mostly from graft donor cells, collected 180 days after TCRalphabeta/CD19-depleted stem cell transplant. The receptors were sampled from a male patient aged 2-9 years who had a stem cell transplant for chronic granulomatous disease, so the T cells may come from the graft donor. Both conserved end residues are part of each CDR3. A D gene is named only where the DNA matches it firmly. Size is stated for part of the rows, as once, few or many counts, or as a class when the clone is expanded.

-	TRBV12-3/TRBV12-4	TRBJ2-3	once	16	CASSLRIAENTDTQYF	TGTGCCAGCAGTTTGAGGATAGCGGAAAACACAGATACGCAGTATTTT
TRBD1	TRBV12-3/TRBV12-4	TRBJ2-1	many	14	CASRPDRGWDEQFF	TGTGCCAGCAGACCAGACAGGGGTTGGGATGAGCAGTTCTTC
-	TRBV20-1	TRBJ2-3	many	13	CSATLVAVATQYF	TGCAGTGCCACCCTGGTAGCGGTTGCGACGCAGTATTTT
-	TRBV11-2	TRBJ2-3	-	15	CASSPIQTSTDTQYF	TGTGCCAGCAGCCCCATTCAGACTAGCACAGATACGCAGTATTTT
TRBD2	TRBV28	TRBJ2-5	many	13	CASSYSGIETQYF	TGTGCCAGCAGTTATAGCGGGATTGAGACCCAGTACTTC
-	TRBV15	TRBJ1-1	many	18	CATSRDRLLTRENTEAFF	TGTGCCACCAGCAGAGATCGCCTACTTACCAGGGAGAACACTGAAGCTTTCTTT
-	TRBV24-1	TRBJ1-5	many	14	CATSTDSTNQPQHF	TGTGCCACCAGCACGGACAGCACCAATCAGCCCCAGCATTTT
-	TRBV15	TRBJ2-3	-	16	CATSRSASTLTDTQYF	TGTGCCACCAGCCGGAGTGCCTCGACCCTCACAGATACGCAGTATTTT
TRBD1	TRBV2	TRBJ1-5	-	14	CASSEGGQGPPQHF	TGTGCCAGCAGTGAGGGAGGACAGGGGCCGCCCCAGCATTTT
-	TRBV25-1	TRBJ2-7	-	15	CASSEGTLYDYEQYF	TGTGCCAGCAGTGAGGGGACCCTTTATGACTACGAGCAGTACTTC
-	TRBV18	TRBJ2-7	many	16	CASSSGTASQGYEQYF	TGTGCCAGCTCCAGCGGGACAGCCTCACAAGGGTACGAGCAGTACTTC
-	TRBV12-3/TRBV12-4	TRBJ2-1	once	15	CASSFFREFHNEQFF	TGTGCCAGCAGTTTTTTCCGGGAGTTCCACAATGAGCAGTTCTTC
TRBD1	TRBV6-5	TRBJ1-2	few	15	CASSYAGTGGPGYTF	TGTGCCAGCAGTTACGCCGGGACAGGGGGGCCCGGCTACACCTTC
TRBD1	TRBV3-1	TRBJ2-7	many	15	CASSQRQGRMDVQYF	TGTGCCAGCAGCCAGAGACAGGGGAGAATGGACGTGCAGTACTTC
TRBD1	TRBV7-2	TRBJ1-5	-	14	CASSSDRGYQPQHF	TGTGCCAGCAGCTCTGACAGGGGGTATCAGCCCCAGCATTTT
-	TRBV30	TRBJ1-5	few	14	CAWSAGQLNQPQHF	TGTGCCTGGAGCGCCGGACAGCTCAATCAGCCCCAGCATTTT
-	TRBV7-8	TRBJ2-7	once	13	CASSLSKAYEQYF	TGTGCCAGCAGTCTTAGTAAGGCCTACGAGCAGTACTTC
-	TRBV4-2	TRBJ2-7	many	15	CASSQGTGPVYEQYF	TGTGCCAGCAGCCAAGGAACGGGACCTGTCTACGAGCAGTACTTC
-	TRBV6-2/TRBV6-3	TRBJ2-3	many	15	CASSPLYANQDTQYF	TGTGCCAGCAGTCCCTTATACGCGAACCAAGATACGCAGTATTTT
-	TRBV7-2	TRBJ2-3	-	15	CASSLAVADTDTQYF	TGTGCCAGCAGCTTAGCTGTAGCTGACACAGATACGCAGTATTTT
TRBD1	TRBV5-1	TRBJ2-1	many	15	CASSWGQANYNEQFF	TGCGCCAGCAGCTGGGGACAGGCGAACTACAATGAGCAGTTCTTC
-	TRBV30	TRBJ2-1	-	16	CAWSVLAGGWYNEQFF	TGTGCCTGGAGTGTTCTGGCTGGGGGGTGGTACAATGAGCAGTTCTTC
TRBD1	TRBV7-3	TRBJ1-1	-	14	CASSLHRGMSEAFF	TGTGCCAGCAGCTTACACAGGGGCATGTCTGAAGCTTTCTTT
-	TRBV9	TRBJ2-7	-	13	CASSVGLWDEQYF	TGTGCCAGCAGCGTAGGGTTATGGGACGAGCAGTACTTC
-	TRBV29-1	TRBJ2-5	-	14	CSVGQIAVQETQYF	TGCAGCGTCGGCCAGATAGCGGTTCAAGAGACCCAGTACTTC
-	TRBV18	TRBJ1-4	-	12	CASSHPGARLFF	TGTGCCAGCTCACACCCGGGGGCGCGTCTGTTTTTT
TRBD2	TRBV5-1	TRBJ2-1	many	15	CASSPWTSGASEQFF	TGCGCCAGCAGCCCATGGACTAGCGGGGCTAGTGAGCAGTTCTTC
-	TRBV11-2	TRBJ1-1	many	15	CASSLIAGGRSEAFF	TGTGCCAGCAGCTTAATTGCTGGAGGCAGGTCTGAAGCTTTCTTT
TRBD2	TRBV6-1	TRBJ2-3	-	16	CASRMTSGGLTDTQYF	TGTGCCAGCAGAATGACTAGCGGGGGGCTCACAGATACGCAGTATTTT
TRBD2	TRBV5-5	TRBJ2-7	-	14	CASSLDSGTLEQYF	TGTGCCAGCAGCCTGGATAGCGGGACCCTCGAGCAGTACTTC
-	TRBV29-1	TRBJ1-1	many	10	CSVGYTEAFF	TGCAGCGTGGGCTACACTGAAGCTTTCTTT
-	TRBV18	TRBJ1-1	-	14	CASSSLQLNTEAFF	TGTGCCAGCTCATCCCTACAGCTGAACACTGAAGCTTTCTTT
TRBD2	TRBV20-1	TRBJ2-5	few	14	CSAGLAAPGGTQYF	TGCAGTGCCGGACTAGCGGCCCCCGGCGGGACCCAGTACTTC
TRBD2	TRBV10-3	TRBJ2-1	once	17	CAISESEGTSSYNEQFF	TGTGCCATCAGTGAGTCAGAGGGGACTAGCAGCTACAATGAGCAGTTCTTC
TRBD2	TRBV12-3/TRBV12-4	TRBJ2-7	few	15	CASSSGGGRAYEQYF	TGTGCCAGCAGTTCGGGTGGCGGGAGGGCCTACGAGCAGTACTTC
TRBD1	TRBV6-5	TRBJ1-6	few	15	CASSLRTGEGSPLHF	TGTGCCAGCAGTTTACGAACAGGGGAGGGTTCACCCCTCCACTTT
TRBD2	TRBV15	TRBJ2-1	-	16	CATSRTMGLSDNEQFF	TGTGCCACCAGCAGAACAATGGGACTATCGGACAATGAGCAGTTCTTC
-	TRBV10-3	TRBJ2-7	-	12	CAINSGVGEQYF	TGTGCCATCAACTCCGGGGTGGGGGAGCAGTACTTC
-	TRBV20-1	TRBJ2-3	few	14	CSARPGLGADTQYF	TGCAGTGCTAGACCGGGTTTAGGGGCAGATACGCAGTATTTT
-	TRBV20-1	TRBJ2-3	many	11	CSARVADTQYF	TGCAGTGCTAGAGTCGCAGATACGCAGTATTTT
-	TRBV20-1	TRBJ2-3	-	15	CSARDWRRVGDTQYF	TGCAGTGCTAGAGATTGGCGTCGGGTAGGAGATACGCAGTATTTT
-	TRBV20-1	TRBJ1-2	few	14	CSARDLFSGTTVTF	TGCAGTGCTAGAGATCTTTTCTCCGGGACGACGGTCACCTTC
-	TRBV20-1	TRBJ2-2	few	15	CSASSGVPMTGELFF	TGCAGTGCTAGCTCGGGAGTTCCCATGACCGGGGAGCTGTTTTTT
TRBD2	TRBV20-1	TRBJ2-1	-	13	CSASGLGADEQFF	TGCAGTGCGTCCGGACTAGGGGCGGATGAGCAGTTCTTC
-	TRBV12-3/TRBV12-4	TRBJ2-5	once	15	CASSLRGISQETQYF	TGTGCCAGCAGTTTACGGGGGATCTCCCAAGAGACCCAGTACTTC
-	TRBV2	TRBJ2-2	many	14	CASIAEANTGELFF	TGTGCCAGCATAGCCGAAGCTAACACCGGGGAGCTGTTTTTT
TRBD2	TRBV20-1	TRBJ2-7	few	15	CSARDSGGISYEQYF	TGCAGTGCTAGAGATTCGGGGGGAATTTCCTACGAGCAGTACTTC
-	TRBV9	TRBJ2-1	few	14	CASSVGGQFNEQFF	TGTGCCAGCAGCGTAGGCGGACAATTCAATGAGCAGTTCTTC
-	TRBV12-3/TRBV12-4	TRBJ2-7	many	13	CASSLIRPYEQYF	TGTGCCAGCAGTTTGATCAGGCCCTACGAGCAGTACTTC
-	TRBV7-9	TRBJ2-2	many	13	CASSFSHTGELFF	TGTGCCAGCAGCTTCTCCCACACCGGGGAGCTGTTTTTT
-	TRBV6-6	TRBJ2-3	-	13	CASIGTYPITQYF	TGTGCCAGCATAGGGACTTACCCTATTACGCAGTATTTT
-	TRBV6-1	TRBJ1-6	many	14	CASRKPGNNSPLHF	TGTGCCAGCAGGAAACCCGGGAACAATTCACCCCTCCACTTT
-	TRBV20-1	TRBJ1-5	-	15	CSAGPAVYSNQPQHF	TGCAGTGCTGGTCCGGCGGTTTATAGCAATCAGCCCCAGCATTTT
TRBD1	TRBV10-3	TRBJ2-7	-	15	CAISESTGNPYEQYF	TGTGCCATCAGTGAGTCGACAGGGAACCCTTACGAGCAGTACTTC
-	TRBV7-9	TRBJ2-7	-	13	CASSLDPGYEQYF	TGTGCCAGCAGCTTAGACCCGGGCTACGAGCAGTACTTC
TRBD1	TRBV5-1	TRBJ2-1	-	15	CASSLAGTGGNEQFF	TGCGCCAGCAGCTTGGCTGGGACAGGGGGAAATGAGCAGTTCTTC